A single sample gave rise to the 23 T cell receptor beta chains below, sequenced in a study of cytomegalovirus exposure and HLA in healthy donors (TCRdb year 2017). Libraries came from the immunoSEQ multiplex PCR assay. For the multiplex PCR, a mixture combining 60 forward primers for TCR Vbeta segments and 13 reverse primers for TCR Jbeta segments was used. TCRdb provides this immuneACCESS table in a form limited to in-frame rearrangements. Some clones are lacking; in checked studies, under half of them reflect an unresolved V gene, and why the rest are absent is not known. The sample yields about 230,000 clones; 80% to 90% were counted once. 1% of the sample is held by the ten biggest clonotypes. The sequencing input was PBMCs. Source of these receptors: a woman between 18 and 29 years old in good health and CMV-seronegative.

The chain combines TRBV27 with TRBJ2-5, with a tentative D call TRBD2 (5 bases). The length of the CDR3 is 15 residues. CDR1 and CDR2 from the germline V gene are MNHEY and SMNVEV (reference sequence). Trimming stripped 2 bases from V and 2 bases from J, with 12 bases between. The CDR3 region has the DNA TGTGCCAGCAGTTTAGGGCTCGGGGAACAAGAGACCCAGTACTTC. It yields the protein CASSLGLGEQETQYF.

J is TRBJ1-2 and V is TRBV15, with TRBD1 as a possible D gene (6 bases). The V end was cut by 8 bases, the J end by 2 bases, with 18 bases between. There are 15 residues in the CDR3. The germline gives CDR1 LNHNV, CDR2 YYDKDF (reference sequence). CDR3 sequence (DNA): TGTGCCACCCACAATGACAGGCGAAGGAACTATGGCTACACCTTC. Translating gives CATHNDRRRNYGYTF.

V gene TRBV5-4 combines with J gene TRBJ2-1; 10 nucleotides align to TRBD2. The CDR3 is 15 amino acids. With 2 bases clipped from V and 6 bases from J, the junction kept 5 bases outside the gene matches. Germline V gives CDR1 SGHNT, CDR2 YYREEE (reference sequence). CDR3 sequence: CASSLPGLAINEQFF. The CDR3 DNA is TGTGCCAGCAGCTTACCGGGACTAGCGATCAATGAGCAGTTCTTC.

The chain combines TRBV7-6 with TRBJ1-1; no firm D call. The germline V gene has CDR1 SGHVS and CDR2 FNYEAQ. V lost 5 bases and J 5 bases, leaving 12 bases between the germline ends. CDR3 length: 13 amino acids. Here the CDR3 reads CASSPPGRTEAFF. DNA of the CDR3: TGTGCCAGCAGCCCCCCGGGTAGGACTGAAGCTTTCTTT.

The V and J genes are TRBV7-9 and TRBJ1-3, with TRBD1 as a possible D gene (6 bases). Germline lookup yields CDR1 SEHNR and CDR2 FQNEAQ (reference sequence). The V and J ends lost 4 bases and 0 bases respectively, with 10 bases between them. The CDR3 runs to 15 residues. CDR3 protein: CASSSRDNSGNTIYF. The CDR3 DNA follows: TGTGCCAGCAGCTCCCGGGACAACTCTGGAAACACCATATATTTT.

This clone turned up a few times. In nucleotides, the CDR3 is TGTGCCAGCAGTGGCCAGCGGGGGGACAATGAGCAGTTCTTC. It yields the protein CASSGQRGDNEQFF. This sequence joins TRBV2 and TRBJ2-1; 9 nucleotides match TRBD2. Germline CDR1 reads SNHLY; CDR2 reads FYNNEI. The CDR3 has 14 residues. Losses at the gene ends were 4 bases for V and 5 bases for J; bases not matched to a gene: 3.

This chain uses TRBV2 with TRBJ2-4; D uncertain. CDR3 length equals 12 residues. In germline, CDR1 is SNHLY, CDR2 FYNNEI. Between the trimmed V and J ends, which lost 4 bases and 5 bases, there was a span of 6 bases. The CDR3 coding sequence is TGTGCCAGCAGTGGTAGAGAAAACATTCAGTACTTC. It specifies CASSGRENIQYF.

CDR3 loop: CASSLYYTEAFF. CDR3 nucleotides: TGTGCCAGCTCACTATACTACACTGAAGCTTTCTTT. The chain employs TRBV18 and TRBJ1-1; D remains unclear. This CDR3 has 12 residues. Germline V gene lookup returns CDR1 KGHSH and CDR2 LQKENI. Deletions cut 4 bases from V and 3 bases from J, with 6 bases between.

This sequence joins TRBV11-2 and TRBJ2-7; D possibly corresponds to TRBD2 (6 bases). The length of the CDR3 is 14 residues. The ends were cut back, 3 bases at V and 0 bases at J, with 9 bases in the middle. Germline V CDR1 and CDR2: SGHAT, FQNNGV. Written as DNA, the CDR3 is TGTGCCAGCAGCTTTATCGGGGGCTCCTACGAGCAGTACTTC. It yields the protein CASSFIGGSYEQYF.

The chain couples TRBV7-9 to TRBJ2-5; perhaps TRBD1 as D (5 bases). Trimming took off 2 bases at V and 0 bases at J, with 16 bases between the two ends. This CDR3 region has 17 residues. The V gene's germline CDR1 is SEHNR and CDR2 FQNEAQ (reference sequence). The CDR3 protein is CASSLPPTGANQETQYF. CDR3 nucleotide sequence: TGTGCCAGCAGCTTACCGCCAACTGGGGCCAACCAAGAGACCCAGTACTTC.

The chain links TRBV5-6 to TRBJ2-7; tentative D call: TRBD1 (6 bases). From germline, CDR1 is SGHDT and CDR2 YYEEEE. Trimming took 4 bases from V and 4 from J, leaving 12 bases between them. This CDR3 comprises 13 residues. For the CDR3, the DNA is TGTGCCAGCAGCCCACAGGGCGGGTACGAGCAGTACTTC. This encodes CASSPQGGYEQYF.

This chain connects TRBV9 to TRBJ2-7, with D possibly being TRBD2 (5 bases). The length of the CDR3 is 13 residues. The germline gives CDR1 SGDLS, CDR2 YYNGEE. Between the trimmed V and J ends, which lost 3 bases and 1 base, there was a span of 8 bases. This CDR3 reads CASSGTPSYEQYF. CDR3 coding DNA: TGTGCCAGCAGCGGGACTCCATCCTACGAGCAGTACTTC.

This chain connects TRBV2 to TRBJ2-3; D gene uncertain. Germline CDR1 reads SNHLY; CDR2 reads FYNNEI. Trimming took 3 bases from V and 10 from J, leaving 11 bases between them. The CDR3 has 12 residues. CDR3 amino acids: CASSDVHTSQYF. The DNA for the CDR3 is TGTGCCAGCAGTGATGTACACACATCGCAGTATTTT.

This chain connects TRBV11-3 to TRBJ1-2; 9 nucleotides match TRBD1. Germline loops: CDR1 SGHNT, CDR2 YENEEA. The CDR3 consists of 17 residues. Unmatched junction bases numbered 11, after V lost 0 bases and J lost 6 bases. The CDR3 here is CASSLDVPRQGGDGYTF. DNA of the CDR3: TGTGCCAGCAGCTTAGATGTCCCTCGACAGGGGGGCGATGGCTACACCTTC.

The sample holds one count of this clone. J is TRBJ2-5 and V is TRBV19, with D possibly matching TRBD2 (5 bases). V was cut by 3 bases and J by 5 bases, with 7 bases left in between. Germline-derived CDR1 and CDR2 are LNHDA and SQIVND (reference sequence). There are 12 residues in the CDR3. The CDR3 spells CASSMRTETQYF. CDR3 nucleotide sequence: TGTGCCAGTAGTATGAGGACTGAGACCCAGTACTTC.

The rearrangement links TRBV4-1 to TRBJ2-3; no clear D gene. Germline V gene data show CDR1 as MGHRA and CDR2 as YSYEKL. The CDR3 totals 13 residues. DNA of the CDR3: TGCGCTTCGTCTGGAGTTTTATCAGATACGCAGTATTTT. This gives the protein CASSGVLSDTQYF.

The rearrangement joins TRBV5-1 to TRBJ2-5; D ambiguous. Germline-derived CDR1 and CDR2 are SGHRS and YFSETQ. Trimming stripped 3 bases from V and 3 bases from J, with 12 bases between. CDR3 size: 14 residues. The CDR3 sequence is CASSSWVQKETQYF. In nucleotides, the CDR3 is TGCGCCAGCAGCTCTTGGGTACAGAAAGAGACCCAGTACTTC. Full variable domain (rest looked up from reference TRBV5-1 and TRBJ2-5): KAGVTQTPRYLIKTRGQQVTLSCSPISGHRSVSWYQQTPGQGLQFLFEYFSETQRNKGNFPGRFSGRQFSNSRSEMNVSTLELGDSALYLCASSSWVQKETQYFGPGTRLLVL.

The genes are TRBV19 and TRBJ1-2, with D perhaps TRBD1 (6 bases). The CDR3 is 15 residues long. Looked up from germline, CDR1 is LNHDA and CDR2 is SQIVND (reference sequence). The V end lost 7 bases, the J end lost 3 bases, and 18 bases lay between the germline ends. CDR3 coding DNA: TGTGCCAGTACCAAAGCTCACAGGGACCACTATGGCTACACCTTC. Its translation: CASTKAHRDHYGYTF.

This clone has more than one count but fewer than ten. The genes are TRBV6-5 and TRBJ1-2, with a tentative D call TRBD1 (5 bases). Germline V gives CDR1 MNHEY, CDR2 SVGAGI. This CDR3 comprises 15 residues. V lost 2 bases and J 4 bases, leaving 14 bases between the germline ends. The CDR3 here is CASSYTTGEGYGYTF. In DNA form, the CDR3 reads TGTGCCAGCAGTTACACAACAGGAGAAGGCTATGGCTACACCTTC.

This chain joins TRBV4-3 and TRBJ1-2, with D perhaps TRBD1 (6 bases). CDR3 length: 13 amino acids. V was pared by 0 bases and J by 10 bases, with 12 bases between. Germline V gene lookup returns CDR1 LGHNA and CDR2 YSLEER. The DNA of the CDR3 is TGCGCCAGCAGCCAAGAGGCAGGGGCCATCTACACCTTC. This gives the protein CASSQEAGAIYTF.

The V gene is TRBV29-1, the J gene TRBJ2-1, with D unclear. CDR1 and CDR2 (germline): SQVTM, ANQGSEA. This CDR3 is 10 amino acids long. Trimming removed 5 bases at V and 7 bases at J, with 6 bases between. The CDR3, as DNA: TGCAGCGTTATAATGAATGAGCAGTTCTTC. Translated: CSVIMNEQFF.

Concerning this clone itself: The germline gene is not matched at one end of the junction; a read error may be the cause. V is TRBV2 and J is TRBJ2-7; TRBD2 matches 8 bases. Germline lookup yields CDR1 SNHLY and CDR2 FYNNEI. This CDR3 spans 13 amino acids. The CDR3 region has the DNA TGTGCCAGCAGTAAACTAGCTAGCGGGCCCGAGGGGTTC. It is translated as CASSKLASGPEGF.

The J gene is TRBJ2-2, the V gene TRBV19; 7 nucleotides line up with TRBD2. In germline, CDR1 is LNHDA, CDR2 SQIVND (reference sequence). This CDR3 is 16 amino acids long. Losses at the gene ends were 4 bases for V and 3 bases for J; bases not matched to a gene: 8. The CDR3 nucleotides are TGTGCCAGTAGTAGCCAGAGTGGGGGGGACACCGGGGAGCTGTTTTTT. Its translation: CASSSQSGGDTGELFF. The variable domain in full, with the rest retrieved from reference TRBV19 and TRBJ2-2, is DGGITQSPKYLFRKEGQNVTLSCEQNLNHDAMYWYRQDPGQGLRLIYYSQIVNDFQKGDIAEGYSVSREKKESFPLTVTSAQKNPTAFYLCASSSQSGGDTGELFFGEGSRLTVL.